This is a list of T cell receptor beta chains from one sample in a study of Graves' ophthalmopathy and Graves' hyperthyroidism. TCRdb reprocessed the multiplex PCR reads with MiXCR, giving one entry per CDR3 protein. The sample records a few hundred thousand distinct CDR3 sequences, roughly 39% being singletons. Sequencing was performed on peripheral blood or thyroid tissue (not recorded which). The receptors come from an adult man with Graves' hyperthyroidism. The CDR3 runs from the conserved cysteine through the conserved F or W. Each record gives: D gene, clone size, J gene, V gene, CDR3 DNA, CDR3 protein. The D gene is left open where the match is weak. Clone size, where shown, is once, few, many, or a class for clones that have expanded.

>TRBD1|-|TRBJ2-7|TRBV29-1
TGCGGCGTTGGACCGACAGGGAGCGCCTATGAGCAGTACTTC
CGVGPTGSAYEQYF
>TRBD2|-|TRBJ2-1|TRBV2
TGTGCCAGTGCAAGGACTAGCGGAAGCAATGAGCAGTTCTTC
CASARTSGSNEQFF
>-|many|TRBJ1-4|TRBV6-6
TGTGCCAGCAGCAGGGGAAGTGAAAAACTGTTTTTT
CASSRGSEKLFF
>TRBD2|-|TRBJ2-3|TRBV7-3
TGTGCCAGCAGCTCGACTAGCGGGATTTCAGATACGCAGTATTTT
CASSSTSGISDTQYF
>TRBD2|-|TRBJ2-5|TRBV20-1
TGCAGTGCTAGAGAACCTAGCGGCCGCACAGATACGCAGTACTTC
CSAREPSGRTDTQYF
>TRBD1|few|TRBJ1-2|TRBV12-3/TRBV12-4
TGTGCCAGCAGTTTGCTTGGTGGGACAGGGGGCGAGCCCAACTATGGCTACACCTTC
CASSLLGGTGGEPNYGYTF
>-|-|TRBJ1-5|TRBV24-1
TGTGCCAGCAGGACAACCTCTCCCAAGACCCAGCATTTT
CASRTTSPKTQHF
>-|many|TRBJ2-7|TRBV11-2
TGTGCCAGCAGCAAGAGGGCAGGAAGCTCCTACGAGCAGTACTTC
CASSKRAGSSYEQYF
>TRBD1|many|TRBJ1-6|TRBV12-3/TRBV12-4
TGTGCCAGCAGTATGGGACAGGGGGTTTCACCCCTCCACTTT
CASSMGQGVSPLHF
>TRBD1|-|TRBJ1-2|TRBV2
TGTGCCAGCAGTGGACAGGGGGGTAACTATGACTACACCTTC
CASSGQGGNYDYTF
>TRBD1|few|TRBJ1-2|TRBV6-5
TGTGCCAGCAGTTACCCAGGGACAGGGGGTGGCTACACCTTC
CASSYPGTGGGYTF
>TRBD1|-|TRBJ2-7|TRBV7-8
TGTGCCAGCAGCTTAGTGACAGGGCCCGGGGAGCTGTACTTC
CASSLVTGPGELYF
>TRBD2|many|TRBJ2-7|TRBV15
TGTGCCACCAGCAGAGCGGGACTACCCTACGAGCAGTACTTC
CATSRAGLPYEQYF
>TRBD1|few|TRBJ2-5|TRBV28
TGTGCCAGCAGTCCGATGCCTAGACAGGGGGGGACCCAGTACTTC
CASSPMPRQGGTQYF
>-|many|TRBJ2-5|TRBV7-9
TGTGCCAGCAGACCCGGGACGAGTCAAGAGACCCAGTACTTC
CASRPGTSQETQYF
>-|many|TRBJ1-6|TRBV25-1
TGTGCCAGCAGTGAGGACACCCTGAGCTCCTATAATTCACCCCTCCACTTT
CASSEDTLSSYNSPLHF
>TRBD2|-|TRBJ2-7|TRBV19
TGTGCCAGTAGTCCGGGACTAGCGGGCCCTAGCTCCTACAATGAGCAGTACTTC
CASSPGLAGPSSYNEQYF
>TRBD1|-|TRBJ2-7|TRBV24-1
TGTGCCACCAGTGCCGGGACAGAAACCTACGAGCAGTACTTC
CATSAGTETYEQYF
>TRBD2|-|TRBJ2-1|TRBV9
TGTGCCAGCAGCGTAGAAGCGGGGGGCTACAATGAGCAGTTCTTC
CASSVEAGGYNEQFF
>-|many|TRBJ2-7|TRBV7-8
TGTGCCAGCAGCTTAAATCAGGGATCCTACGAGCAGTACTTC
CASSLNQGSYEQYF
>TRBD2|-|TRBJ2-1|TRBV29-1
TGCAGCGTGAAAGAAGCGGGAGGGCTCCGCAATGAGCAGTTCTTC
CSVKEAGGLRNEQFF
>-|-|TRBJ2-2|TRBV5-1
TGCGCCAGCAGCCCGGGATGGGGGCTGTTTTTT
CASSPGWGLFF
>-|-|TRBJ1-4|TRBV20-1
TGCAGTGCTCCAGACGTCGGAGGCGATGAAAAACTGTTTTTT
CSAPDVGGDEKLFF
>-|many|TRBJ1-6|TRBV10-3
TGTGCCATCAGTGAAATTGATAATTCACCCCTCCACTTT
CAISEIDNSPLHF
>TRBD1|many|TRBJ2-2|TRBV19
TGTGCCAGTAGTGATACAGGGGATTTCGCCGGGGAGCTGTTTTTT
CASSDTGDFAGELFF
>-|many|TRBJ1-2|TRBV14
TGTGCCAGCAGCCCCAGGCCTTCTAACTATGGCTACACCTTC
CASSPRPSNYGYTF
>-|-|TRBJ2-2|TRBV2
TGTGCCAGCAGTGTCGGATCGACGGGCGGGGAGCTGTTTTTT
CASSVGSTGGELFF
>-|few|TRBJ1-1|TRBV30
TGTGCCTGGTGGCAGAACACTGAAGCTTTCTTT
CAWWQNTEAFF
>TRBD1|few|TRBJ1-1|TRBV29-1
TGCAGCGTTGAGGGCAGGGGGTCTCGAACTGAAGCTTTCTTT
CSVEGRGSRTEAFF
>TRBD1|-|TRBJ1-6|TRBV2
TGTGCCAGCAGTGAGGACGGACAGGGGGCTGGATCACCCCTCCACTTT
CASSEDGQGAGSPLHF
>-|few|TRBJ1-5|TRBV5-8
TGTGCCAGCAGCTTGGATTCCAGGCCCTGGGGAAATCAGCCCCAGCATTTT
CASSLDSRPWGNQPQHF
>-|many|TRBJ1-5|TRBV12-3/TRBV12-4
TGTGCCAGCAGTTTAGGGGGTGAACAGCCCCAGCATTTT
CASSLGGEQPQHF
>TRBD1|-|TRBJ1-2|TRBV7-9
TGTGCCAGCAGCGCCCCCAGGGACAGGGGGCTCGATGGCTACACCTTC
CASSAPRDRGLDGYTF
>TRBD1|few|TRBJ1-2|TRBV2
TGTGCCAGCAGTACACAGGGGGCGCTTGATGGCTACACCTTC
CASSTQGALDGYTF
>TRBD1|many|TRBJ2-7|TRBV5-1
TGCGCCAGCAGCCGGACAGGTTTAACCTACGAGCAGTACTTC
CASSRTGLTYEQYF
>TRBD1|many|TRBJ1-4|TRBV6-1
TGTGCCAGCAGGGAGACAGGGTTGGGCGAAAAACTGTTTTTT
CASRETGLGEKLFF
>TRBD2|once|TRBJ2-2|TRBV24-1
TGTGCCACCAGTGATTTGCGTCCCAGGACTAGCGGGGGGAACACCGGGGAGCTGTTTTTT
CATSDLRPRTSGGNTGELFF
>-|-|TRBJ2-1|TRBV15
TGTGCCACCAGCAGAGGGGGGGTAAGATCCTACAATGAGCAGTTCTTC
CATSRGGVRSYNEQFF
>TRBD1|many|TRBJ2-7|TRBV5-6
TGTGCCAGCACCTCGGACAGGTCCTACGAGCAGTACTTC
CASTSDRSYEQYF
>-|few|TRBJ2-5|TRBV7-9
TGTGCCAGCAGCCCGTGGACAGCCCTCCAAGAGACCCAGTACTTC
CASSPWTALQETQYF
>TRBD1|many|TRBJ2-7|TRBV24-1
TGTGCCACCAGTGATTCATCCGGGACAGGGGTAGAGTACGAGCAGTACTTC
CATSDSSGTGVEYEQYF
>-|-|TRBJ1-5|TRBV20-1
TGCAGTGGTAGCGGGAGATGGAGGGGCCAAGAGACCCAGCATTTT
CSGSGRWRGQETQHF
>-|few|TRBJ1-1|TRBV18
TGTGCCAGCTCAGCTAACAGGGTTAACACTGAAGCTTTCTTT
CASSANRVNTEAFF
>TRBD1|many|TRBJ2-7|TRBV20-1
TGCAGTGCTAGTTCCGAGGGGACAGGCTACGAGCAGTACTTC
CSASSEGTGYEQYF
>-|many|TRBJ2-6|TRBV24-1
TGTGCCACCAGTGATGGGGCACAAGGGGCCAACGTCCTGACTTTC
CATSDGAQGANVLTF
>-|-|TRBJ2-1|TRBV20-1
TGCAGTGCTCCAAAGGTACATGAGCAGTTCTTC
CSAPKVHEQFF
>-|few|TRBJ1-3|TRBV28
TGTGCCAGCAGTTTTGATGGTTACACCATATATTTT
CASSFDGYTIYF
>TRBD1|many|TRBJ1-6|TRBV19
TGTGCCAGTAGTACTGACAGGGGGCCGGGATCACCCCTCCACTTT
CASSTDRGPGSPLHF
>TRBD1|many|TRBJ2-5|TRBV2
TGTGCCAGCAGATGGACAGGAACCCCCGAGGAGACCCAGTACTTC
CASRWTGTPEETQYF